This T cell receptor (beta chain) was documented in a study of shared clonotypes between healthy human individuals. The repertoire was sequenced with immunoSEQ multiplex PCR; TCRdb's copy has only in-frame clones and lacks some. Counted here are more than 1 million clones, about 80% occurring once; the ten biggest clones make up more than 0.5%. With respect to this clone: At the DNA level, this CDR3 is encoded by other sequences in the same sample as well.

The CDR3 runs to 13 residues. Germline CDR1 is SGHAT and CDR2 is FQNNGV. Between the trimmed V and J ends, which lost 2 bases and 3 bases, there was a span of 7 bases. CD4+ cells were split into CD45RA+ naive and CD45RA-negative memory subsets. V is TRBV11-2 and J is TRBJ1-2; D gene unclear. The TCR originated in a man between 18 and 29 years old in good health. Some clones in this sample may be carry-over from other donors' samples. Sequenced sample: memory CD4+ T cells from PBMCs. This sample's subset: CD45RA-negative fraction. The DNA of the CDR3 is TGTGCCAGCAGCTTACGGCGGGACTATGGCTACACCTTC. As protein: CASSLRRDYGYTF.